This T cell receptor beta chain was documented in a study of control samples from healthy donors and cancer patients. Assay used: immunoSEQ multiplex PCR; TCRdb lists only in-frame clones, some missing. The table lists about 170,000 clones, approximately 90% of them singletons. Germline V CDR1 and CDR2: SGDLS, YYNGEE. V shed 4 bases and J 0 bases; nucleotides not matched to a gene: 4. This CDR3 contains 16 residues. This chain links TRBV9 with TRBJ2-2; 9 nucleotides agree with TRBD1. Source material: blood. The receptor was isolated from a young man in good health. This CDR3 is CASSKWTGANTGELFF. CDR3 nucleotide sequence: TGTGCCAGCAGCAAGTGGACAGGGGCGAACACCGGGGAGCTGTTTTTT.